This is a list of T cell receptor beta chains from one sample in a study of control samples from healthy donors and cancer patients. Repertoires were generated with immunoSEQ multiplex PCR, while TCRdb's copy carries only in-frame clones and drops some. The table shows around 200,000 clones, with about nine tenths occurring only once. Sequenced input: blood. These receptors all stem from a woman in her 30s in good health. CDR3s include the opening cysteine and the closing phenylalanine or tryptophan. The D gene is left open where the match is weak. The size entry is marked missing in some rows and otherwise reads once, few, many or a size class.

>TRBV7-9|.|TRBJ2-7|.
CASSLTGPSYEQYF
TGTGCCAGCAGCTTAACAGGGCCGTCCTACGAGCAGTACTTC
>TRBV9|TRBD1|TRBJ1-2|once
CASSVGGGGVRGYTF
TGTGCCAGCAGCGTAGGAGGAGGGGGCGTCCGGGGCTACACCTTC
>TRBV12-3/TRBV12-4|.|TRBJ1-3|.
CASRFRGTNTIYF
TGTGCCAGCAGGTTCAGGGGAACGAACACCATATATTTT
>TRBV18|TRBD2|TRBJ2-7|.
CASSPERESYEQYF
TGTGCCAGCTCACCAGAGCGGGAGAGCTACGAGCAGTACTTC
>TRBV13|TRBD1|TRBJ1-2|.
CASSSGQGALGYTF
TGTGCCAGCAGCTCGGGACAGGGGGCGCTTGGCTACACCTTC
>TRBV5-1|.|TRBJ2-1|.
CASSLSRAYNEQFF
TGCGCCAGCAGCTTGTCTAGGGCCTACAATGAGCAGTTCTTC
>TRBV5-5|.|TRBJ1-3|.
CASSLIPVGVGNTIYF
TGTGCCAGCAGCTTGATTCCAGTTGGGGTTGGAAACACCATATATTTT
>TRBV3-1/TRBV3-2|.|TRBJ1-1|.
CASSQGQNTEAFF
TGTGCCAGCAGCCAGGGACAGAACACTGAAGCTTTCTTT
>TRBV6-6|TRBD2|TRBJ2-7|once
CASSLGEGHEQYF
TGTGCCAGCAGTTTAGGGGAGGGCCACGAGCAGTACTTC
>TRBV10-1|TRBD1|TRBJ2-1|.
CASSPNRGGEQFF
TGCGCCAGCAGCCCCAACAGGGGTGGTGAGCAGTTCTTC
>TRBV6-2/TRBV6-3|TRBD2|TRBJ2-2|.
CASSDRGLAGGELFF
TGTGCCAGCAGTGACCGGGGACTAGCAGGCGGGGAGCTGTTTTTT
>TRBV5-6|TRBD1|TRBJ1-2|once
CASSSTGAVGYTF
TGTGCCAGCAGCTCGACAGGGGCGGTTGGCTACACCTTC
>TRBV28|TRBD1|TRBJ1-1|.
CASSPLMDRVRAEAFF
TGTGCCAGCAGTCCCCTTATGGACAGGGTCAGGGCTGAAGCTTTCTTT
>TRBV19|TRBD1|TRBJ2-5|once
CASSRQGAETQYF
TGTGCCAGTAGTAGACAGGGGGCCGAGACCCAGTACTTC
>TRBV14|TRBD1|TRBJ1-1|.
CASSQDPRQGNTEAFF
TGTGCCAGCAGCCAAGATCCCCGACAGGGGAACACTGAAGCTTTCTTT
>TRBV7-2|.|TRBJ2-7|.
CASSLLGFEQYF
TGTGCCAGCAGCTTACTAGGATTCGAGCAGTACTTC
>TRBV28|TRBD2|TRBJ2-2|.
CASSYSGSAGELFF
TGTGCCAGCAGTTATAGCGGGAGTGCGGGGGAGCTGTTTTTT
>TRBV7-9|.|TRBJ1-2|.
CASSLAGGYTF
TGTGCCAGCAGCTTGGCAGGTGGCTACACCTTC
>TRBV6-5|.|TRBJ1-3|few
CASSYGSGNTIYF
TGTGCCAGCAGTTACGGCTCTGGAAACACCATATATTTT
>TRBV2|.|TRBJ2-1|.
CASSEYNEQFF
TGTGCCAGCAGTGAATACAATGAGCAGTTCTTC
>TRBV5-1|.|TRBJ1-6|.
CASSLVSGDNSPLHF
TGCGCCAGCAGCTTGGTCTCGGGGGATAATTCACCCCTCCACTTT
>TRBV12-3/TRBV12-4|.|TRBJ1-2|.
CASSLLQGYGYTF
TGTGCCAGCAGTTTATTACAGGGCTATGGCTACACCTTC
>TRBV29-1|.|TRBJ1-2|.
CSVGEETYGYTF
TGCAGCGTTGGGGAGGAGACCTATGGCTACACCTTC
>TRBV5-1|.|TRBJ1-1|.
CASSLVQGNTEAFF
TGCGCCAGCAGCTTGGTACAGGGGAACACTGAAGCTTTCTTT
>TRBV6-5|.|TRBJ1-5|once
CASSLTGNQPQHF
TGTGCCAGCAGCCTAACAGGGAATCAGCCCCAGCATTTT
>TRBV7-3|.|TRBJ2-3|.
CASRDTIITDTQYF
TGTGCCAGCAGGGACACCATCATCACAGATACGCAGTATTTT
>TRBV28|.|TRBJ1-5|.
CASSFPRQHNQPQHF
TGTGCCAGCAGTTTCCCGCGACAGCACAATCAGCCCCAGCATTTT
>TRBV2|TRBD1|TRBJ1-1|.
CASRDRGPNTEAFF
TGTGCCAGCAGGGACAGGGGGCCGAACACTGAAGCTTTCTTT
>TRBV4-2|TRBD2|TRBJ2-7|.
CASSQSTSGTPYEQYF
TGTGCCAGCAGCCAGTCTACTAGCGGGACACCCTACGAGCAGTACTTC
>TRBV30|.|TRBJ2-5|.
CAWSLGGETQYF
TGTGCCTGGAGTTTGGGTGGAGAGACCCAGTACTTC
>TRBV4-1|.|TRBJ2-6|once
CASSLGTGTGANVLTF
TGCGCCAGCAGCCTCGGAACAGGTACCGGGGCCAACGTCCTGACTTTC
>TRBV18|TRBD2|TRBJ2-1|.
CASSPLAGGSYNEQFF
TGTGCCAGCTCACCACTAGCGGGGGGCTCCTACAATGAGCAGTTCTTC
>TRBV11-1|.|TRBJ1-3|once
CASSSDRPSGNTIYF
TGTGCCAGCAGCTCAGACAGACCTTCTGGAAACACCATATATTTT
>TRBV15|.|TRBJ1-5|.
CATSRDLGGGQPQHF
TGTGCCACCAGCAGAGATCTGGGGGGCGGGCAGCCCCAGCATTTT
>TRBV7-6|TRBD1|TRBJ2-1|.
CASSLLPGQGVNEQFF
TGTGCCAGCAGCTTACTTCCGGGACAGGGGGTCAATGAGCAGTTCTTC
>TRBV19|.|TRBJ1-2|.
CASSDRRGYGYTF
TGTGCCAGTTCGGACAGACGGGGCTATGGCTACACCTTC
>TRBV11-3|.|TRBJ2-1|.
CASSLEGNEQFF
TGTGCCAGCAGCTTAGAGGGCAATGAGCAGTTCTTC
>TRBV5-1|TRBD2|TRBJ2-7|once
CASSAGTSAYEQYF
TGCGCCAGCAGCGCCGGGACTAGCGCCTACGAGCAGTACTTC
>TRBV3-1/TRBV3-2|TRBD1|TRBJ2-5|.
CASSQQGAGETQYF
TGTGCCAGCAGCCAACAGGGGGCAGGAGAGACCCAGTACTTC
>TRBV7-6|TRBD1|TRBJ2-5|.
CASSSIQGDRETQYF
TGTGCCAGCAGCTCTATCCAGGGGGATCGGGAGACCCAGTACTTC
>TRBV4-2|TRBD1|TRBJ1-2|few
CASSTDRGYGYTF
TGTGCCAGCAGCACGGACAGGGGCTATGGCTACACCTTC
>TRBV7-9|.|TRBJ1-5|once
CASSLDDSNQPQHF
TGTGCCAGCAGCTTAGATGATAGCAATCAGCCCCAGCATTTT
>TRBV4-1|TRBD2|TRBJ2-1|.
CASSQGLAGGNEQFF
TGCGCCAGCAGCCAAGGACTAGCGGGGGGCAATGAGCAGTTCTTC
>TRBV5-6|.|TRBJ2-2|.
CASSLDGFGELFF
TGTGCCAGCAGCTTGGATGGCTTCGGGGAGCTGTTTTTT